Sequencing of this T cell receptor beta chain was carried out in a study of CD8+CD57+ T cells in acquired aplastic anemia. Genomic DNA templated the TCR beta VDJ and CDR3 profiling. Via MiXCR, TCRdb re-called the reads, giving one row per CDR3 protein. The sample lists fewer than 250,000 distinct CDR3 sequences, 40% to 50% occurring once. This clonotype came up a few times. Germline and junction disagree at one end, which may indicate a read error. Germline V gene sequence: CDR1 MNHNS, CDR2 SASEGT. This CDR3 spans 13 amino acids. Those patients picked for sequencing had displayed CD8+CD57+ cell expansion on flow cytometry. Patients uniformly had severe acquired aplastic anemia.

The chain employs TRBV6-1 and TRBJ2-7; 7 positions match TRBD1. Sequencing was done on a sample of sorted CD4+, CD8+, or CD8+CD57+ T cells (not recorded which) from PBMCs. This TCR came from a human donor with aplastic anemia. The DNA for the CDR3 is TGTGCCTGGATGGACAGGCCCTCCTACGAGCAGCACTTC. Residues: CAWMDRPSYEQHF.